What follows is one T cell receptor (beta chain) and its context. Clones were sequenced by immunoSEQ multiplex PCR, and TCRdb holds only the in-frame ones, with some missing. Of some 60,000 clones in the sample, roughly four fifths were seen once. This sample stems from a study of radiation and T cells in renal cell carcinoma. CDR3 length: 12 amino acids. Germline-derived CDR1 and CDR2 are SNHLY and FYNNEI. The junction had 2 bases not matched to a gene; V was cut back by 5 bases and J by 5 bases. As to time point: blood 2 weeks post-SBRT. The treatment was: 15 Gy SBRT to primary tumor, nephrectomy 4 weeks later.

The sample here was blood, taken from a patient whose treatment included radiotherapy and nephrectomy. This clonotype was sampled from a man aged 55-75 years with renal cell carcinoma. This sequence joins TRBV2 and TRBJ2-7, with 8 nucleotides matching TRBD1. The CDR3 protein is CASSWTGNEQYV. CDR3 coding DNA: TGTGCCAGCAGTTGGACAGGGAACGAGCAGTACGTC.